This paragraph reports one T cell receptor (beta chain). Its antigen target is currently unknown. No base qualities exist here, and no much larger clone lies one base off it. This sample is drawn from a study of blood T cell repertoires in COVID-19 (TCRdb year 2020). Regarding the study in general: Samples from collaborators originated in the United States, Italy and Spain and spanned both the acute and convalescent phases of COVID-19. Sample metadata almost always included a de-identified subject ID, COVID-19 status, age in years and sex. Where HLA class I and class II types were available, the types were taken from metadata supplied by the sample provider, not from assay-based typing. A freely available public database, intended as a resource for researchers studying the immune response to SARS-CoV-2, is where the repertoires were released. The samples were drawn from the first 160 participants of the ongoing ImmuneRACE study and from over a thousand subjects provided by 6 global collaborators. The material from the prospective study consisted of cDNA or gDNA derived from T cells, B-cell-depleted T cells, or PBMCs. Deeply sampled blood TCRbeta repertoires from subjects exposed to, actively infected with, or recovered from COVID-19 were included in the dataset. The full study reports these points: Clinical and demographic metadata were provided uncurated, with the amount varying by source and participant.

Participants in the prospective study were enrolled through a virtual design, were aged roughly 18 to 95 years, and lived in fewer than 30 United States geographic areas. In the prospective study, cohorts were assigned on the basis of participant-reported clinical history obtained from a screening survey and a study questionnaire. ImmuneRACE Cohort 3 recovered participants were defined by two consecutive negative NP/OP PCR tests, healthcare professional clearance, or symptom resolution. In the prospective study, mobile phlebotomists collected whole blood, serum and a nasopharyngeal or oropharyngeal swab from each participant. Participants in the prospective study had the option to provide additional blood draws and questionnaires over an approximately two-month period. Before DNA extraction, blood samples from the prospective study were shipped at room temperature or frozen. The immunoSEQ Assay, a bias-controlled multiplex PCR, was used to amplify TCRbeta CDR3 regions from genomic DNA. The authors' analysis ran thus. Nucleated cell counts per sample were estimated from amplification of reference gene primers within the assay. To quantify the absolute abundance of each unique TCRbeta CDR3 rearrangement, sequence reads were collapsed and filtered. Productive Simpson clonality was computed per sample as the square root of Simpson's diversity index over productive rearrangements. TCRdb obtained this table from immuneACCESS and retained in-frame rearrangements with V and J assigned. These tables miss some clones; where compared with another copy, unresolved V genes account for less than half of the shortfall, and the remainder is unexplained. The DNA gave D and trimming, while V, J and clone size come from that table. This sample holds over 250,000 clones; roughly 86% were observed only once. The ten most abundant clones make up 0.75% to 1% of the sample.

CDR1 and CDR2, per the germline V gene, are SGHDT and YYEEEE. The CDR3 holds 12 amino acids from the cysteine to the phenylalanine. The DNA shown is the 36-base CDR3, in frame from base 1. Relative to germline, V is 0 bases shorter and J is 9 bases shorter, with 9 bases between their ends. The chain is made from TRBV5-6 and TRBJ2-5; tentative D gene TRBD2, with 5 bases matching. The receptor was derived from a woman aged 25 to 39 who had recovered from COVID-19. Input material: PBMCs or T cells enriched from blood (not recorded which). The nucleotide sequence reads TGTGCCAGCAGCTTGGCGGTGGAGGCCCAGTACTTC. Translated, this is CASSLAVEAQYF.